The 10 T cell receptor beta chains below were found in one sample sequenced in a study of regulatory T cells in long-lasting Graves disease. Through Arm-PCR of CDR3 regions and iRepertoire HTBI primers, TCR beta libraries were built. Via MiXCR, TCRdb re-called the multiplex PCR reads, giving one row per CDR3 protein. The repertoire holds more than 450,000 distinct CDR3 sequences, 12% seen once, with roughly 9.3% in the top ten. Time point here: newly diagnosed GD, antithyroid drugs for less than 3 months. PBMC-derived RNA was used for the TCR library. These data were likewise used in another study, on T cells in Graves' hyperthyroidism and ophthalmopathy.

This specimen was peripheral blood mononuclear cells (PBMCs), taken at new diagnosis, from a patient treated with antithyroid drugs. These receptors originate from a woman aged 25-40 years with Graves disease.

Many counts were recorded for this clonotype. DNA for the CDR3: TGTGCCAGCAGGCAACTAGCGGGACGGACCGGGGAGCTGTTTTTT. Residues: CASRQLAGRTGELFF. The genes are TRBV27 and TRBJ2-2; TRBD2 matches at 10 bases. The CDR3 runs 15 residues. The ends lost 6 bases at V and 5 bases at J; junction bases unmatched: 6. Germline loops: CDR1 MNHEY, CDR2 SMNVEV (reference sequence).

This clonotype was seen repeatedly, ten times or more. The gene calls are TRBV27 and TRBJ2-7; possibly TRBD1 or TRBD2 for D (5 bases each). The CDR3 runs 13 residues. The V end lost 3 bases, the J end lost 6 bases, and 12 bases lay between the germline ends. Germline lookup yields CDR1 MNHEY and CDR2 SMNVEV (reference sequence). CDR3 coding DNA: TGTGCCAGCAGTTTTAGGGGCCGGGGCGAGCAGTACTTC. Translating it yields CASSFRGRGEQYF.

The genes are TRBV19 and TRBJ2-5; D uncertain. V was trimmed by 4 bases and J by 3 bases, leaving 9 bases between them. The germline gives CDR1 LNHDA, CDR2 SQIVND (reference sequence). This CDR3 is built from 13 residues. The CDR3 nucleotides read TGTGCCAGTAGTACCGACATTGAAGAGACCCAGTACTTC. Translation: CASSTDIEETQYF.

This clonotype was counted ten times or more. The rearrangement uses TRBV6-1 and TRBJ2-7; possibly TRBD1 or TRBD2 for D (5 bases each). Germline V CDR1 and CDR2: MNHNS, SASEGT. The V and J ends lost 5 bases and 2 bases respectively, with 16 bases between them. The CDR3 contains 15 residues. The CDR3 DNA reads TGTGCCAGCAGTACGGACTCTGGGGCAACCTACGAGCAGTACTTC. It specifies CASSTDSGATYEQYF.

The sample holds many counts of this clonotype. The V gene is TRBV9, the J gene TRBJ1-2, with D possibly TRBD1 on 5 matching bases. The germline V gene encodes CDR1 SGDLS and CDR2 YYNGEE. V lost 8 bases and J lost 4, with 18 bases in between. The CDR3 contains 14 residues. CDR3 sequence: CASAGGATTYGYTF. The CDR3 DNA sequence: TGTGCCAGTGCTGGTGGGGCCACCACCTATGGCTACACCTTC.

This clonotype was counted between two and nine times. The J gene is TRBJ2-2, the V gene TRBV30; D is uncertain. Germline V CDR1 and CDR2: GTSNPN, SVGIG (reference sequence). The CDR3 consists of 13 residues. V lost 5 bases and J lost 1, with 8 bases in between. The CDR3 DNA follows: TGTGCCTGGGCCCTCATGAACACCGGGGAGCTGTTTTTT. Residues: CAWALMNTGELFF.

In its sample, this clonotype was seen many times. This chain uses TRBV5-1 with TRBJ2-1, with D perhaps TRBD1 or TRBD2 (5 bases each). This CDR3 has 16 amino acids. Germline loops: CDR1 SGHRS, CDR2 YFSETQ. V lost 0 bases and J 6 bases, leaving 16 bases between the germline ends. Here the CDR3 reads CASSLGFGDVGNEQFF. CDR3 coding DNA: TGCGCCAGCAGCTTGGGTTTTGGGGACGTGGGCAATGAGCAGTTCTTC.

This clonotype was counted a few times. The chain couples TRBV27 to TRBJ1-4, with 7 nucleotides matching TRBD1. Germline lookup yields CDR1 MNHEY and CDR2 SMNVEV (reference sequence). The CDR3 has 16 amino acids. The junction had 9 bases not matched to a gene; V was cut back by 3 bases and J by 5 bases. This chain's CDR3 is CASSFYAGGSNEKLFF. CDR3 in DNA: TGTGCCAGCAGTTTTTACGCAGGGGGTTCGAATGAAAAACTGTTTTTT.

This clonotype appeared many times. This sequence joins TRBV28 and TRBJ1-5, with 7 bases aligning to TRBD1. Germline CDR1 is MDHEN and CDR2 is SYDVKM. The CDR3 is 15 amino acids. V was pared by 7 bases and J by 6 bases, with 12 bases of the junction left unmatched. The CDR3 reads CASITQTRGGQPQHF. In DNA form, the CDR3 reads TGTGCCAGCATTACTCAAACCAGGGGGGGTCAGCCCCAGCATTTT. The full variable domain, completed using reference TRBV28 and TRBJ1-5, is DVKVTQSSRYLVKRTGEKVFLECVQDMDHENMFWYRQDPGLGLRLIYFSYDVKMKEKGDIPEGYSVSREKKERFSLILESASTNQTSMYLCASITQTRGGQPQHFGDGTRLSIL.

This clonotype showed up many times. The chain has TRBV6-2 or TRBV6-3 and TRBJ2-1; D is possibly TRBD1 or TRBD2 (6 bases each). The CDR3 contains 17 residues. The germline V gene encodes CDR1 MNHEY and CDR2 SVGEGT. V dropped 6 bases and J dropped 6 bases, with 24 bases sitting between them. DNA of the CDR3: TGTGCCAGCAGACTGAGCCGGGACTCAAAACAGGGCAATGAGCAGTTCTTC. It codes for CASRLSRDSKQGNEQFF.